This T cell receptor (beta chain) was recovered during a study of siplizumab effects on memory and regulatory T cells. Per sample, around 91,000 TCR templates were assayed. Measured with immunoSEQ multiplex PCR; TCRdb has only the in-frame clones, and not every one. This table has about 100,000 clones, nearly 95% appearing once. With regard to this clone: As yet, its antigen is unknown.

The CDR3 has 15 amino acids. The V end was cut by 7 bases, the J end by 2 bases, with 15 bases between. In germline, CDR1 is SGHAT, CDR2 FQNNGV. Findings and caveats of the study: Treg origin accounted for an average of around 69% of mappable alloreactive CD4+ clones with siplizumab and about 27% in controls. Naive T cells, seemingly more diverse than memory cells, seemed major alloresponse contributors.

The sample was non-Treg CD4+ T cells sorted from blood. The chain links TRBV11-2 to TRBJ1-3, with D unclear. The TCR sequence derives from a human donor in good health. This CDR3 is CASTSRVAAGNTIYF. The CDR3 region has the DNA TGTGCCAGCACCTCGAGAGTAGCGGCTGGAAACACCATATATTTT.